This entry concerns a single T cell receptor (beta chain). This CDR3 is 14 amino acids long. With 0 bases removed from V and 8 bases from J, the gap between germline ends came to 13 bases. The germline gives CDR1 SEHNR, CDR2 FQNEAQ (reference sequence). The data derive from a study of cytomegalovirus exposure and HLA in healthy donors. The PCR contained 60 Vbeta and 13 Jbeta primers. TCRdb's copy holds only in-frame clones and misses some; the assay was immunoSEQ multiplex PCR. The sample table includes 150,000 to 200,000 clones. Sequencing was carried out using PBMCs. The source of this sequence is a man aged 25-45 years in good health and CMV-seronegative. The V and J genes are TRBV7-9 and TRBJ1-2; D not resolved. CDR3 in amino acids: CASSLAAARGGYTF. The CDR3 nucleotides are TGTGCCAGCAGCTTAGCAGCCGCTCGAGGGGGCTACACCTTC.